Listed below are T cell receptor beta chains from one sample, sequenced in a study of cytomegalovirus exposure and HLA in healthy donors. Profiling relied on immunoSEQ multiplex PCR, and the TCRdb table lists in-frame clones only, not all of them. Of about 180,000 clones listed, 77% were seen once; the top ten hold around 3.5%. Sequencing was done on a sample of PBMCs. These receptors all stem from a woman aged 55 to 70 in good health and CMV-seropositive. Each CDR3 is given with its conserved first and last residue. D genes are given only for firm matches. Clone size appears in some rows only: once, few, many, or a class for an expanded clone.

j_call v_call d_call clone_size cdr3_nt cdr3_aa
TRBJ1-1 TRBV2 TRBD1 - TGTGCCAGCAGTGGAGTCAGGGGGCGTACTGAAGCTTTCTTT CASSGVRGRTEAFF
TRBJ2-1 TRBV5-1 - - TGCGCCAGCAGCTTGGAACACGGGTCCTACAATGAGCAGTTCTTC CASSLEHGSYNEQFF
TRBJ2-5 TRBV4-1 - few TGCGCCAGCAGCCAAGTATTAGACGGGGTTGGATTTGAGACCCAGTACTTC CASSQVLDGVGFETQYF
TRBJ2-3 TRBV9 TRBD2 - TGTGCCAGCAGCGAGAGGGGACTAGTTGGCACAGATACGCAGTATTTT CASSERGLVGTDTQYF
TRBJ2-3 TRBV28 - - TGTGCCAGCAGTTTCTTTGCGGGGAAAAGCACAGATACGCAGTATTTT CASSFFAGKSTDTQYF
TRBJ1-2 TRBV2 - few TGTGCCAGCACCGAACTCCTAGCTAACTATGGCTACACCTTC CASTELLANYGYTF
TRBJ2-6 TRBV29-1 - few TGCAGCGTTGAACTGGGCGACAGGTTTGGGGCCAACGTCCTGACTTTC CSVELGDRFGANVLTF
TRBJ2-7 TRBV5-1 TRBD1 few TGCGCCAGCTACCCCCAGGGGGCTCCCTCCTACGAGCAGTACTTC CASYPQGAPSYEQYF
TRBJ1-1 TRBV6-6 - - TGTGCCAGCAGTTCACAGTTAGGAGCTTTCTTT CASSSQLGAFF
TRBJ1-5 TRBV30 - - TGTGCCTGGAGTGTGAGTAGCAATCAGCCCCAGCATTTT CAWSVSSNQPQHF
TRBJ1-2 TRBV18 - - TGTGCCAGCTCAGAGGACACCAGGGCTTTATATGGCTACACCTTC CASSEDTRALYGYTF
TRBJ2-1 TRBV29-1 TRBD1 - TGCAGCGCCGGCCGGGACAGGGCCTACAATGAGCAGTTCTTC CSAGRDRAYNEQFF
TRBJ2-2 TRBV6-5 - medium-sized TGTGCCAGCAGTTCCTGGAGGGCAGGGCACACCGGGGAGCTGTTTTTT CASSSWRAGHTGELFF
TRBJ1-5 TRBV7-9 - - TGTGCCAGCAGCTTCGCGGATAGCAATCAGCCCCAGCATTTT CASSFADSNQPQHF
TRBJ2-7 TRBV29-1 TRBD1 - TGCAGCGTTACAGGACAGGGGGCTGGCGAGCAGTACTTC CSVTGQGAGEQYF
TRBJ2-3 TRBV11-2 TRBD2 - TGTGCCAGCAGGGGACTAGCGGGGGGGCTAACAGATACGCAGTATTTT CASRGLAGGLTDTQYF
TRBJ1-4 TRBV7-9 TRBD1 few TGTGCCAGCAGTCAGGGACAGCGTCATTCAACTAATGAAAAACTGTTTTTT CASSQGQRHSTNEKLFF
TRBJ2-7 TRBV20-1 - - TGCAGTGCAGCCGGGTACTACGAGCAGTACTTC CSAAGYYEQYF
TRBJ1-4 TRBV6-1 TRBD1 - TGTGCCAGCAGCCCCGGGACAGAGAATGAAAAACTGTTTTTT CASSPGTENEKLFF
TRBJ2-1 TRBV7-2 - few TGTGCCAGCAGCTTAGCGGGACACCCCTCGGATGAGCAGTTCTTC CASSLAGHPSDEQFF
TRBJ2-5 TRBV5-4 - - TGTGCCAGCAGCCTACCTATCGGGGGAGAGACCCAGTACTTC CASSLPIGGETQYF
TRBJ2-7 TRBV27 TRBD2 few TGCGCCTCGGGGCGGGAGCTATACGAGCAGTACTTC CASGRELYEQYF
TRBJ1-1 TRBV6-5 - - TGTGCCAGCAGAGAGGACAGTGTGAACACTGAAGCTTTCTTT CASREDSVNTEAFF
TRBJ2-7 TRBV6-1 - - TGTGCCCCAAGCATTACAGTGGTCTACGAGCAGTACTTC CAPSITVVYEQYF
TRBJ2-7 TRBV5-1 TRBD2 - TGCGCCAGCAGCTTGGCCGGTGGAGCGGGGGAGCAGTACTTC CASSLAGGAGEQYF
TRBJ1-1 TRBV7-2 - once TGTGCCAGCAGCTTAGGGCGGAAGAACACTGAAGCTTTCTTT CASSLGRKNTEAFF
TRBJ1-2 TRBV4-3 TRBD1 - TGCGCCAGCAGCCAGGAACCGGGACAGGGAAGGTATGGCTACACCTTC CASSQEPGQGRYGYTF
TRBJ2-1 TRBV7-3 - - TGTGCCAGCAGCCCCCCCTACCGGGAGAATGAGCAGTTCTTC CASSPPYRENEQFF
TRBJ2-1 TRBV28 TRBD1 - TGTGCCAGCAGTTTTCCCGGGACAGGGAACTACAATGAGCAGTTCTTC CASSFPGTGNYNEQFF
TRBJ1-4 TRBV28 - - TGTGCCTGCGCGGCCCCACCTTACGGTGCAACTAATGAAAAACTGTTTTTT CACAAPPYGATNEKLFF
TRBJ1-1 TRBV7-3 - - TGTGCCAGCAGTCTTAACGTGGCGGACACTGAAGCTTTCTTT CASSLNVADTEAFF
TRBJ1-1 TRBV27 TRBD1 - TGTGCCAGCGGACAGGGGGCGAACACTGAAGCTTTCTTT CASGQGANTEAFF
TRBJ2-7 TRBV18 - once TGTGCCAGCTCACCGCGGGCAGGCTACGAGCAGTACTTC CASSPRAGYEQYF
TRBJ2-5 TRBV11-2 - medium-sized TGTGCCAGCAGCTTATTCGTTATCCAAGAGACCCAGTACTTC CASSLFVIQETQYF